Shown below are 25 T cell receptor beta chains from a single sample sequenced in a study of OX40 agonist ivuxolimab in advanced cancers. Only in-frame clones appear in the TCRdb table, and some are missing; sequencing was by immunoSEQ multiplex PCR. The sample has some 76,000 clones; 85% are singletons. The sequences come from CD4+ or CD8+ T cells sorted from blood, collected in a trial of the OX40 agonist ivuxolimab. The receptor source for this set is an adult with an advanced solid tumor such as melanoma, head and neck, liver or kidney cancer.

In its sample, this clone was seen a few times. V gene TRBV7-3 combines with J gene TRBJ1-1; possible D gene TRBD1, 5 bases. V lost 1 base and J lost 7, with 13 bases in between. CDR1 SGHTA and CDR2 FQGTGA come from the germline V gene. The CDR3 spans 14 residues. The CDR3 DNA sequence: TGTGCCAGCAGCTTAATGGGTGGGGACGATGAAGCTTTCTTT. This gives the protein CASSLMGGDDEAFF. Drawing the rest from reference TRBV7-3 and TRBJ1-1, the complete variable domain is GAGVSQTPSNKVTEKGKYVELRCDPISGHTALYWYRQSLGQGPEFLIYFQGTGAADDSGLPNDRFFAVRPEGSVSTLKIQRTERGDSAVYLCASSLMGGDDEAFFGQGTRLTVV.

This CDR3 is CASSLPQGRGETQYF. The CDR3 DNA reads TGTGCCAGCAGCTTACCACAGGGGCGAGGAGAGACCCAGTACTTC. The rearrangement links TRBV5-4 to TRBJ2-5; 7 bases fit TRBD1. Germline trimming cut 2 bases from V and 4 bases from J; bases unmatched to any gene: 8. The CDR3 loop spans 15 amino acids. The germline V gene has CDR1 SGHNT and CDR2 YYREEE (reference sequence).

The chain has TRBV10-3 and TRBJ2-6; D possibly corresponds to TRBD2 (6 bases). CDR1 and CDR2 (germline): ENHRY, SYGVKD. The CDR3 totals 15 residues. Trimming shortened V by 10 bases and J by 1 base, and 14 bases separated the two germline ends. The CDR3 here is CATSGEFSGANVLTF. The CDR3, as DNA: TGTGCCACCTCGGGGGAGTTTTCTGGGGCCAACGTCCTGACTTTC.

V gene TRBV5-4 combines with J gene TRBJ2-6; possible D gene TRBD1, 5 bases. V lost 4 bases, J lost 0 bases, and 11 bases lay in between. Germline assignment: CDR1 SGHNT and CDR2 YYREEE (reference sequence). The CDR3 has 16 amino acids. In DNA form, the CDR3 reads TGTGCCAGCAGCCCCAGACAGTTCTCTGGGGCCAACGTCCTGACTTTC. This sequence encodes CASSPRQFSGANVLTF.

The gene calls are TRBV7-2 and TRBJ2-7; TRBD2 aligns across 9 bases. The ends lost 2 bases at V and 0 bases at J; junction bases unmatched: 2. Germline V gene data show CDR1 as SGHTA and CDR2 as FQGNSA. This CDR3 is 15 amino acids long. The CDR3 reads CASSLSGGSSYEQYF. CDR3 in DNA: TGTGCCAGCAGCTTAAGCGGGGGGAGCTCCTACGAGCAGTACTTC.

The chain links TRBV7-8 to TRBJ1-1; no firm D call. The CDR3 length is 13 residues. With 5 bases removed from V and 5 bases from J, the gap between germline ends came to 12 bases. Germline CDR1 reads SGHVS; CDR2 reads FQNEAQ. The DNA of the CDR3 is TGTGCCAGCAGCCGTGAAAGAGGAACTGAAGCTTTCTTT. Protein: CASSRERGTEAFF.

The chain has TRBV7-9 and TRBJ2-2, with a weak D call TRBD2 (6 bases). The CDR3 length is 17 residues. Per the germline V gene, CDR1 is SEHNR and CDR2 is FQNEAQ (reference sequence). V was pared by 5 bases and J by 0 bases, with 16 bases between. This CDR3 is CASSGAVGGANTGELFF. The CDR3 DNA reads as TGTGCCAGCAGCGGTGCAGTGGGGGGTGCGAACACCGGGGAGCTGTTTTTT.

The V gene is TRBV30, the J gene TRBJ1-3; possible D gene TRBD1, 5 bases. This CDR3 is built from 13 residues. Between the trimmed V and J ends, which lost 8 bases and 4 bases, there was a span of 15 bases. In germline, CDR1 is GTSNPN, CDR2 SVGIG (reference sequence). Here the CDR3 DNA reads TGTGCCAGGTCCGGGGGAAGGGGAAACACCATATATTTT. Its translation: CARSGGRGNTIYF.

The chain joins TRBV9 to TRBJ1-1; 8 bases map to TRBD1. Trimming at V came to 4 bases and at J to 1 base, leaving 15 bases not matched to a gene. The CDR3 consists of 18 residues. Germline V CDR1 and CDR2: SGDLS, YYNGEE. CDR3 amino acids: CASSSLVPGQVGNTEAFF. The CDR3 nucleotides read TGTGCCAGCAGCTCTTTAGTCCCGGGACAGGTAGGGAACACTGAAGCTTTCTTT.

This chain connects TRBV6-5 to TRBJ1-2; a weak D match, TRBD1 (6 bases). V was cut by 8 bases and J by 8 bases, with 21 bases left in between. The CDR3 has 14 amino acids. The germline CDR1 and CDR2 sequences are MNHEY and SVGAGI. The CDR3 bases are TGTGCCAGCGGGGCCTCCTTCGGGGGCGTCGGCTACACCTTC. Translating it yields CASGASFGGVGYTF.

The rearrangement joins TRBV6-5 to TRBJ1-2; D gene uncertain. The germline V and J ends were trimmed by 5 bases and 3 bases, with 10 bases remaining between them. CDR3 size: 13 residues. Per the germline V gene, CDR1 is MNHEY and CDR2 is SVGAGI. The DNA of the CDR3 is TGTGCCAGCAGTACCAGACAACACTATGGCTACACCTTC. It specifies CASSTRQHYGYTF.

This chain joins TRBV2 and TRBJ1-6; 10 nucleotides align to TRBD1. Germline lookup yields CDR1 SNHLY and CDR2 FYNNEI. This CDR3 contains 14 residues. V gave up 6 bases and J gave up 9 bases; unmatched junction bases: 5. CDR3: CASSRDRGISPLHF. The CDR3, as DNA: TGTGCCAGCAGCAGGGACAGGGGAATTTCACCCCTCCACTTT.

This chain links TRBV5-1 with TRBJ2-1, with a weak D call TRBD2 (7 bases). The germline V gene encodes CDR1 SGHRS and CDR2 YFSETQ. The V and J ends lost 5 bases and 5 bases respectively, with 14 bases between them. CDR3 length: 14 amino acids. In DNA form, the CDR3 reads TGCGCCAGCAGATGGGCGGGGGACAACAATGAGCAGTTCTTC. Protein sequence: CASRWAGDNNEQFF.

The chain recombines TRBV19 with TRBJ1-2; 7 bases agree with TRBD1. The V gene's germline CDR1 is LNHDA and CDR2 SQIVND (reference sequence). J lost 8 bases, V lost 5 bases, and 11 bases had no gene match. This CDR3 is built from 14 residues. The CDR3 is CASSLRTGGIGYTF. The CDR3 nucleotides read TGTGCCAGTAGTTTACGGACAGGCGGGATCGGCTACACCTTC.

This chain links TRBV28 with TRBJ1-1; D remains ambiguous. The CDR3 is 12 amino acids. Germline CDR1 MDHEN, CDR2 SYDVKM. V was cut by 11 bases and J by 1 base, with 11 bases left in between. The DNA of the CDR3 is TGTGCCGGGAGCGACGGGAACACTGAAGCTTTCTTT. It codes for CAGSDGNTEAFF.

As concerns this clone: A read error may account for a junction end that differs from germline. The V and J genes are TRBV18 and TRBJ2-2; D could derive from TRBD1 or TRBD2 (5 bases each). The CDR3 spans 16 residues. The germline gives CDR1 KGHSH, CDR2 LQKENI. CDR3 region: CASAPPGSGYTGELFF. CDR3 DNA sequence: TGTGCCAGCGCACCCCCAGGGAGTGGGTACACCGGGGAGCTGTTTTTT.

This clone has only one observation. This sequence joins TRBV18 and TRBJ1-2; 7 nucleotides match TRBD1. V shed 0 bases and J 1 base; nucleotides not matched to a gene: 5. From germline, CDR1 is KGHSH and CDR2 LQKENI. The CDR3 runs to 16 residues. In DNA form, the CDR3 reads TGTGCCAGCTCACCACCTGTTGGACAGGATAACTATGGCTACACCTTC. This translates into CASSPPVGQDNYGYTF.

The chain recombines TRBV5-1 with TRBJ1-4; D is ambiguous. Looked up from germline, CDR1 is SGHRS and CDR2 is YFSETQ. This CDR3 is built from 14 residues. V gave up 4 bases and J gave up 7 bases, with 14 bases separating them. The CDR3 reads CASSQPLEGEKLFF. The CDR3, as DNA: TGCGCCAGCAGCCAACCGCTGGAGGGTGAAAAACTGTTTTTT.

This chain links TRBV28 with TRBJ1-5; tentatively, D is TRBD1 (6 bases). The V end was cut by 2 bases, the J end by 7 bases, with 12 bases between. The CDR3 consists of 14 residues. Germline V CDR1 and CDR2: MDHEN, SYDVKM. CDR3 sequence (DNA): TGTGCCAGCAGTTTACCAGGGGACGGACAGCCCCAGCATTTT. Its translation is CASSLPGDGQPQHF. Complete variable domain (other parts from reference TRBV28 and TRBJ1-5): DVKVTQSSRYLVKRTGEKVFLECVQDMDHENMFWYRQDPGLGLRLIYFSYDVKMKEKGDIPEGYSVSREKKERFSLILESASTNQTSMYLCASSLPGDGQPQHFGDGTRLSIL.

A single count supports this clone. The V and J genes are TRBV28 and TRBJ2-1; D remains unclear. This CDR3 spans 14 amino acids. Trimming took 6 bases from V and 5 from J, leaving 14 bases between them. Germline loops: CDR1 MDHEN, CDR2 SYDVKM. The CDR3 DNA reads TGTGCCAGCAGGACCCAACAGAGAGACAATGAGCAGTTCTTC. This translates into CASRTQQRDNEQFF.

The V call is TRBV5-6, the J call TRBJ2-1, with a weak D call TRBD1 (5 bases). This CDR3 region has 12 residues. Germline values: CDR1 SGHDT, CDR2 YYEEEE. Trimming pared 0 bases from V and 10 bases from J, leaving 8 bases between. The CDR3 protein is CASSLVQGEQFF. The CDR3 bases are TGTGCCAGCAGCTTGGTTCAGGGCGAGCAGTTCTTC.

The chain uses TRBV5-4 and TRBJ1-2; possible D gene TRBD1, 5 bases. Trimming pared 4 bases from V and 1 base from J, leaving 11 bases between. This CDR3 has 14 amino acids. The V gene's germline CDR1 is SGHNT and CDR2 YYREEE (reference sequence). This CDR3 reads CASSPGTFNYGYTF. In nucleotides, the CDR3 is TGTGCCAGCAGCCCGGGGACCTTTAACTATGGCTACACCTTC.

The chain carries TRBV6-6 and TRBJ2-7, with D possibly matching TRBD1 (6 bases). CDR1 is MNHNY, CDR2 SVGAGI, per germline (reference sequence). Trimming removed 6 bases from V and 1 base from J, with 13 bases in between. The length of the CDR3 is 14 residues. CDR3 DNA sequence: TGTGCCAGCAGAAACAGACAGGAATCCTACGAGCAGTACTTC. It codes for CASRNRQESYEQYF.

CDR3 sequence reads: CASSRSPGGIDTDTQYF. CDR3 DNA sequence: TGTGCCAGCAGCCGTTCACCGGGGGGGATCGATACAGATACGCAGTATTTT. The J gene is TRBJ2-3, the V gene TRBV7-9; 8 bases are shared with TRBD2. Germline CDR1 reads SEHNR; CDR2 reads FQNEAQ (reference sequence). The CDR3 is 17 amino acids. V trimming: 5 bases; J trimming: 3 bases; junction bases outside the gene matches: 13.

The J gene is TRBJ2-1, the V gene TRBV5-3; 8 bases are a match to TRBD1. TRBV5-3 is an ORF; its function is uncertain. This CDR3 comprises 16 residues. The V gene end was trimmed by 4 bases and the J gene end by 7 bases; junction bases not matched to a gene: 13. CDR3 sequence reads: CARSAYRGSFWNEQFF. The CDR3 bases are TGTGCCAGAAGCGCGTACAGGGGGAGCTTTTGGAATGAGCAGTTCTTC.